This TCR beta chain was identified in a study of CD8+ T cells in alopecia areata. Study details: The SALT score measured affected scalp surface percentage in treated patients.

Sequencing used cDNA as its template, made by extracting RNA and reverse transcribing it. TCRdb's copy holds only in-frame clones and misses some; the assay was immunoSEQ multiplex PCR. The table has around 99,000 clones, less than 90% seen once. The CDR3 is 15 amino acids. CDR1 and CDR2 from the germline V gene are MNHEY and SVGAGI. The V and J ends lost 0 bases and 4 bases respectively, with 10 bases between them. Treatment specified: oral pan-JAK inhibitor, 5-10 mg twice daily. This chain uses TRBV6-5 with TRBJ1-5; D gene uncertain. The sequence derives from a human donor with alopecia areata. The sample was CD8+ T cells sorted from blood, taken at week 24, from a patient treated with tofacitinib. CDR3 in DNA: TGTGCCAGCAGTTACTCGCGGGCCTCAAATCAGCCCCAGCATTTT. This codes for CASSYSRASNQPQHF.